This T cell receptor (beta chain) stems from a study of identical twins. Study-level findings and limits: Fewer insertions marked abundant cord blood beta clonotypes; young adult naive trended weakly, memory not at all.

Template switching (which added a universal primer site) was used, and cDNA carried unique molecular identifiers. Via MiXCR, TCRdb re-called the 5' RACE reads, giving one row per CDR3 protein. There are 200,000 to 300,000 distinct CDR3 sequences in the sample; 6% to 8.5% occur only once, and under 7% lies in the top ten. V lost 4 bases and J lost 1, with 1 base in between. The CDR3 length is 11 residues. This clonotype was recorded at least ten times. The antigen remains undetermined. The sample was also reused in another study, on yellow fever vaccine responses in identical twins.

This sequence originates from a woman aged 18-29 years in good health. The specimen was CD8+ T cells sorted from blood. This chain connects TRBV12-3 or TRBV12-4 to TRBJ2-5; D is unclear. This CDR3 is CASSSQETQYF. DNA for the CDR3: TGTGCCAGCAGTTCCCAAGAGACCCAGTACTTC.